The T cell receptor beta chain under discussion was sequenced for a study of blood T cell repertoires in COVID-19. Assay: immunoSEQ multiplex PCR; the TCRdb copy retains only in-frame clones and omits some. The sample lists 100,000 to 130,000 clones, around nine tenths seen once, with under 1.5% in the top ten. This clone was found a few times. Trimming left V 6 bases short and J 5 bases short, with 17 bases between. The germline V gene has CDR1 MDHEN and CDR2 SYDVKM. This CDR3 is built from 15 residues. This chain uses TRBV28 with TRBJ1-3, with TRBD1 as a possible D gene (5 bases). This TCR came from a woman aged 25 to 39 with acute or convalescent COVID-19. Sequencing input: peripheral blood. The DNA for the CDR3 is TGTGCCAGCAGCCTACTCGTCCAGGGTCGAAACACCATATATTTT. Translation gives CASSLLVQGRNTIYF. Variable domain in full (rest from reference TRBV28 and TRBJ1-3): DVKVTQSSRYLVKRTGEKVFLECVQDMDHENMFWYRQDPGLGLRLIYFSYDVKMKEKGDIPEGYSVSREKKERFSLILESASTNQTSMYLCASSLLVQGRNTIYFGEGSWLTVV.